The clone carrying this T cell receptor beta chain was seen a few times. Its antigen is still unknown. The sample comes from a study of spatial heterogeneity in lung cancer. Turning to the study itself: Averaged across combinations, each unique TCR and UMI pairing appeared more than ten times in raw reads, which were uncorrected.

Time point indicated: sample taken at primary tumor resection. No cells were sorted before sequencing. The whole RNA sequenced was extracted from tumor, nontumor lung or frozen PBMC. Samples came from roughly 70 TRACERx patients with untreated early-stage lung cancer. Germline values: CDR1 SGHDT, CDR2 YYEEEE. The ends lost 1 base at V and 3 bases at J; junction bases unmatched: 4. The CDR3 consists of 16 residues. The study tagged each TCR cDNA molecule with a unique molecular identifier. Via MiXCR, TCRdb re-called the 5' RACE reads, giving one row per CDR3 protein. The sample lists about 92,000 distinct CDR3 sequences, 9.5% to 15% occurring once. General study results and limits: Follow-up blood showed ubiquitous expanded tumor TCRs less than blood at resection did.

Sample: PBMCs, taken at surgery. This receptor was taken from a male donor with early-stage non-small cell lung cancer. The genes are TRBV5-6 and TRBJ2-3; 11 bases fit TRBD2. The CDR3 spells CASSLRASGGTDTQYF. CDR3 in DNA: TGTGCCAGCAGCTTGAGGGCTAGCGGGGGGACAGATACGCAGTATTTT.